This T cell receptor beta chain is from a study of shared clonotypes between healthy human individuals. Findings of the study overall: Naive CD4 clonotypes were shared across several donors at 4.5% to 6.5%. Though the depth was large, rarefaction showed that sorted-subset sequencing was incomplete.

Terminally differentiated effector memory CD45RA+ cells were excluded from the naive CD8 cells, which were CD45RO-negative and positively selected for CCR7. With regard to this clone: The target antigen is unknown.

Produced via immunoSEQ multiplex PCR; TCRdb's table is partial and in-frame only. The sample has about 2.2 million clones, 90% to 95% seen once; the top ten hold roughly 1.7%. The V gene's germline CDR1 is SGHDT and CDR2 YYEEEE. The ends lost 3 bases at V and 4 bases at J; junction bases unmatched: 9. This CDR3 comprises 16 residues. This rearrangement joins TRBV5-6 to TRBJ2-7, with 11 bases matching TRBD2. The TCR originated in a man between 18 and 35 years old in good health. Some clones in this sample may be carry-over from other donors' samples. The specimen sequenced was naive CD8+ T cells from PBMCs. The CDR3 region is CASSWVSGRAAYEQYF. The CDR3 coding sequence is TGTGCCAGCAGCTGGGTTAGCGGGAGGGCCGCGTACGAGCAGTACTTC.